This T cell receptor beta chain was sequenced in a study of T cells in severe cutaneous drug reactions. Broader study findings: Carbamazepine-induced Stevens-Johnson syndrome or toxic epidermal necrolysis patients showed strongly raised TRBV12-4, 30% to 40% in blister cells and around 5% in PBMC.

Bulk and single-cell libraries used iRepertoire multiplex PCR with TCR subtype-specific primers. TCRdb re-called the multiplex PCR reads and gives one entry per CDR3 protein, without DNA. The sample totals more than 6,500 distinct CDR3 sequences. The patients sequenced had a carbamazepine-induced Stevens-Johnson syndrome or toxic epidermal necrolysis reaction. The CDR3 extends over 14 amino acids. Germline V gives CDR1 DFQATT, CDR2 SNEGSKA (reference sequence). Notes on this clonotype: Its specificity is not known.

The sample was cells from a skin blister. V is TRBV20-1 and J is TRBJ2-3. This receptor was taken from a human donor with a severe cutaneous adverse drug reaction. This CDR3 reads CSARDSLATDTQYF.